Below are 28 T cell receptor beta chains sequenced from a single sample in a study of blood T cell repertoires in COVID-19. Generated by immunoSEQ multiplex PCR, the TCRdb table keeps only in-frame clones and is missing some. The table includes around 310,000 clones, around 91% detected once. The sample was peripheral blood. The source of these receptors is a woman aged 40 to 50 with COVID-19, enrolled during active disease.

The chain recombines TRBV28 with TRBJ2-3; 12 nucleotides agree with TRBD2. CDR3 length: 19 amino acids. V was clipped by 6 bases and J by 1 base; unmatched bases: 14. From germline, CDR1 is MDHEN and CDR2 SYDVKM. DNA of the CDR3: TGTGCCAGCAGCCTAGGGAAACTAGCGGGGGGTCACCGCACAGATACGCAGTATTTT. Translating it yields CASSLGKLAGGHRTDTQYF.

About this clone: This same CDR3 is encoded by further DNA sequences in the sample. V is TRBV12-3 or TRBV12-4 and J is TRBJ1-5; TRBD1 is a possible D gene (5 bases). Trimming shortened V by 4 bases and J by 4 bases, and 5 bases separated the two germline ends. This CDR3 region has 12 residues. The CDR3 DNA follows: TGTGCCAGCAGTTCAGGGAATCAGCCCCAGCATTTT. Protein sequence: CASSSGNQPQHF.

The rearrangement joins TRBV5-4 to TRBJ2-7; TRBD1 matches 7 bases. With 5 bases clipped from V and 0 bases from J, the junction kept 8 bases outside the gene matches. This CDR3 is built from 15 residues. Per the germline V gene, CDR1 is SGHNT and CDR2 is YYREEE (reference sequence). In DNA form, the CDR3 reads TGTGCCAGCAGTTACCCGACAGGGAGCTCCTACGAGCAGTACTTC. Its translation is CASSYPTGSSYEQYF.

V is TRBV28 and J is TRBJ2-5; 11 bases fit TRBD2. J was trimmed by 7 bases and V by 8 bases; bases with no gene match: 12. Looked up from germline, CDR1 is MDHEN and CDR2 is SYDVKM. CDR3 length: 15 residues. CDR3 protein: CASDPFSGRARTQYF. In DNA form, the CDR3 reads TGTGCCAGCGACCCATTTAGCGGGAGGGCCCGGACCCAGTACTTC.

The V and J genes are TRBV6-5 and TRBJ1-1; TRBD1 might be the D (5 bases). Per germline, CDR1 MNHEY and CDR2 SVGAGI. The CDR3 spans 15 residues. V was cut by 7 bases and J by 0 bases, with 15 bases left in between. CDR3 in amino acids: CASNQPGLLNTEAFF. The CDR3 nucleotides are TGTGCCAGCAATCAACCGGGACTCCTGAACACTGAAGCTTTCTTT.

This clone was found once. The chain links TRBV5-5 to TRBJ2-6, with a tentative D call TRBD2 (5 bases). CDR3 size: 15 residues. Trimming left V 1 base short and J 0 bases short, with 5 bases between. From germline, CDR1 is SGHKS and CDR2 YYEKEE (reference sequence). The DNA for the CDR3 is TGTGCCAGCAGCTTGCGGGACTCTGGGGCCAACGTCCTGACTTTC. Protein sequence: CASSLRDSGANVLTF. Using reference TRBV5-5 and TRBJ2-6 for the parts outside the CDR3, the full variable domain is DAGVTQSPTHLIKTRGQQVTLRCSPISGHKSVSWYQQVLGQGPQFIFQYYEKEERGRGNFPDRFSARQFPNYSSELNVNALLLGDSALYLCASSLRDSGANVLTFGAGSRLTVL.

The chain combines TRBV4-1 with TRBJ1-3; D is ambiguous. This CDR3 contains 15 residues. The germline V gene has CDR1 MGHRA and CDR2 YSYEKL. Trimming left V 0 bases short and J 1 base short, with 7 bases between. This chain's CDR3 is CASSQDSGSGNTIYF. In DNA form, the CDR3 reads TGCGCCAGCAGCCAAGATTCCGGGTCTGGAAACACCATATATTTT.

This chain uses TRBV28 with TRBJ1-5, with unresolved D. V was pared by 3 bases and J by 2 bases, with 8 bases between. This CDR3 comprises 14 residues. CDR1 and CDR2 from the germline V gene are MDHEN and SYDVKM. CDR3 sequence: CASSFSQGNQPQHF. For the CDR3, the DNA is TGTGCCAGCAGTTTTTCCCAGGGCAATCAGCCCCAGCATTTT.

The table lists this clone with a count of one. The chain uses TRBV19 and TRBJ1-5; D might be TRBD1 (5 bases). The germline V gene has CDR1 LNHDA and CDR2 SQIVND (reference sequence). The V end was cut by 2 bases, the J end by 4 bases, with 12 bases between. The CDR3 loop spans 15 amino acids. The CDR3 loop is CASSIRTNLNQPQHF. CDR3 nucleotide sequence: TGTGCCAGTAGTATACGGACAAACTTAAATCAGCCCCAGCATTTT.

This chain joins TRBV6-2 or TRBV6-3 and TRBJ1-2; 7 bases line up with TRBD1. Looked up from germline, CDR1 is MNHEY and CDR2 is SVGEGT. V shed 5 bases, J shed 4 bases, and the junction held 10 bases outside the gene matches. This CDR3 comprises 15 residues. CDR3 in DNA: TGTGCCAGCAGTAGATCCGCGGACAGGTCCTATGGCTACACCTTC. Translating it yields CASSRSADRSYGYTF.

V usage is TRBV7-9 and J usage is TRBJ1-5, with 10 bases identical to TRBD1. After removal of 4 bases from V and 9 bases from J, the junction contained 6 bases not matched to a gene. CDR3 length: 14 amino acids. Germline V CDR1 and CDR2: SEHNR, FQNEAQ (reference sequence). In DNA form, the CDR3 reads TGTGCCAGCAGCTCGACAGGGGGCCTTGGGCCCCAGCATTTT. Translated, it gives CASSSTGGLGPQHF.

The chain is built from TRBV6-2 or TRBV6-3 and TRBJ2-5; 13 bases align to TRBD2. With 5 bases clipped from V and 5 bases from J, the junction kept 23 bases outside the gene matches. This CDR3 comprises 21 residues. The germline gives CDR1 MNHEY, CDR2 SVGEGT. CDR3 amino acids: CASSRTSGSRTRASRGETQYF. Here the CDR3 DNA reads TGTGCCAGCAGTCGGACTAGCGGGAGTAGGACCCGCGCCAGCCGGGGGGAGACCCAGTACTTC.

This CDR3 reads CASSQEVGGYQPQHF. CDR3 coding DNA: TGCGCCAGCAGCCAAGAGGTCGGGGGGTATCAGCCCCAGCATTTT. The chain is built from TRBV4-1 and TRBJ1-5, with D perhaps matching TRBD1 (5 bases). Trimming took 0 bases from V and 5 from J, leaving 11 bases between them. Germline assignment: CDR1 MGHRA and CDR2 YSYEKL. The CDR3 loop spans 15 amino acids.

The chain joins TRBV18 to TRBJ2-3, with 10 bases identical to TRBD2. The CDR3 runs to 20 residues. From germline, CDR1 is KGHSH and CDR2 LQKENI. Trimming at V came to 1 base and at J to 1 base, leaving 14 bases not matched to a gene. The CDR3 protein is CASSPLIAGGKWSGTDTQYF. The CDR3 coding sequence is TGTGCCAGCTCACCACTAATAGCGGGAGGTAAATGGAGCGGCACAGATACGCAGTATTTT.

This rearrangement joins TRBV30 to TRBJ1-1; the D gene is possibly TRBD1 (5 bases). The CDR3 has 15 residues. Trimming took 5 bases from V and 1 from J, leaving 17 bases between them. From germline, CDR1 is GTSNPN and CDR2 SVGIG (reference sequence). Written as DNA, the CDR3 is TGTGCCTGGTTCCCCCCCGACAGACAGAACACTGAAGCTTTCTTT. Protein product: CAWFPPDRQNTEAFF.

The V call is TRBV11-2, the J call TRBJ2-1; TRBD2 matches 15 bases. The germline V gene has CDR1 SGHAT and CDR2 FQNNGV. There are 17 residues in the CDR3. The V and J ends lost 1 base and 7 bases, in that order; junction bases with no gene match: 5. In DNA, the CDR3 is TGTGCCAGCAGCTTAGCCCGGACTAGCGGGAGGGGTAATGAGCAGTTCTTC. Protein product: CASSLARTSGRGNEQFF.

This sequence joins TRBV7-2 and TRBJ2-5; maybe TRBD2 (5 bases). The V and J ends lost 7 bases and 1 base respectively, with 10 bases between them. Germline lookup yields CDR1 SGHTA and CDR2 FQGNSA. The length of the CDR3 is 13 residues. The CDR3 reads CASTRGSQETQYF. For the CDR3, the DNA is TGTGCCAGCACCCGAGGGTCCCAAGAGACCCAGTACTTC.

The J gene is TRBJ2-1, the V gene TRBV27, with TRBD1 as a possible D gene (6 bases). V gave up 8 bases and J gave up 0 bases, with 14 bases separating them. The CDR3 contains 15 residues. From germline, CDR1 is MNHEY and CDR2 SMNVEV (reference sequence). The DNA for the CDR3 is TGTGCCAGCTCCCCCGACAGGCCCTCCTACAATGAGCAGTTCTTC. Amino acid sequence: CASSPDRPSYNEQFF.

The chain is built from TRBV19 and TRBJ2-4, with D possibly being TRBD1 (7 bases). With 3 bases removed from V and 6 bases from J, the gap between germline ends came to 15 bases. The CDR3 spans 15 residues. Germline lookup yields CDR1 LNHDA and CDR2 SQIVND (reference sequence). CDR3 residues: CASSIKYRGGNIQYF. The CDR3 DNA is TGTGCCAGTAGTATCAAGTACAGGGGAGGAAACATTCAGTACTTC.

The chain has TRBV4-3 and TRBJ1-1, with a tentative D call TRBD1 (5 bases). The CDR3 sequence is 18 residues long. Germline-derived CDR1 and CDR2 are LGHNA and YSLEER. Trimming removed 0 bases from V and 0 bases from J, with 17 bases in between. The CDR3 DNA sequence: TGCGCCAGCAGCCAAGACCCCGGGACTCGCGGGGTGAACACTGAAGCTTTCTTT. Protein sequence: CASSQDPGTRGVNTEAFF.

On this clone: The same CDR3 arises from other DNA sequences in this sample as well. The chain recombines TRBV28 with TRBJ2-3; possibly TRBD2 for D (5 bases). CDR3 size: 12 residues. CDR1 MDHEN and CDR2 SYDVKM come from the germline V gene. Trimming took 2 bases from V and 5 from J, leaving 5 bases between them. CDR3 nucleotides: TGTGCCAGCAGTTTAGCGGGAGATACGCAGTATTTT. This gives the protein CASSLAGDTQYF.

CDR3 DNA sequence: TGTGCCAGCAGGTCGACAGGGGGCGTGGGTCAGCCCCAGCATTTT. It is translated as CASRSTGGVGQPQHF. The V call is TRBV6-5, the J call TRBJ1-5, with 10 bases that match TRBD1. The V gene's germline CDR1 is MNHEY and CDR2 SVGAGI. The CDR3 length is 15 residues. Trimming at V came to 6 bases and at J to 6 bases, leaving 8 bases not matched to a gene.

The chain employs TRBV28 and TRBJ1-5; the D is unclear. Germline V gene lookup returns CDR1 MDHEN and CDR2 SYDVKM. The ends were cut back, 6 bases at V and 5 bases at J, with 11 bases in the middle. The CDR3 runs 13 residues. CDR3 sequence reads: CASSRSRYQPQHF. The CDR3 DNA reads TGTGCCAGCAGCCGCTCGAGGTATCAGCCCCAGCATTTT. The whole variable domain, remainder taken from reference TRBV28 and TRBJ1-5, is DVKVTQSSRYLVKRTGEKVFLECVQDMDHENMFWYRQDPGLGLRLIYFSYDVKMKEKGDIPEGYSVSREKKERFSLILESASTNQTSMYLCASSRSRYQPQHFGDGTRLSIL.

The chain combines TRBV10-3 with TRBJ2-2; TRBD2 agrees at 8 bases. Germline V lookup: CDR1 ENHRY, CDR2 SYGVKD. V lost 7 bases, J lost 0 bases, and 10 bases stayed unmatched. This CDR3 spans 17 amino acids. CDR3 bases: TGTGCCATCACCTCTGGGGCGGGGGGTTCGAACACCGGGGAGCTGTTTTTT. Protein sequence: CAITSGAGGSNTGELFF.

The chain carries TRBV28 and TRBJ2-2, with D hard to call. The V gene's germline CDR1 is MDHEN and CDR2 SYDVKM. V lost 3 bases and J 4 bases, leaving 9 bases between the germline ends. The CDR3 extends over 14 amino acids. CDR3 sequence reads: CASSLRFGTGELFF. The CDR3 DNA follows: TGTGCCAGCAGTTTGAGGTTCGGCACCGGGGAGCTGTTTTTT.

The genes are TRBV19 and TRBJ1-3; no reliable D call. Per the germline V gene, CDR1 is LNHDA and CDR2 is SQIVND (reference sequence). V gave up 3 bases and J gave up 0 bases, with 6 bases separating them. This CDR3 is built from 14 residues. CDR3 loop: CASSIVSSGNTIYF. The CDR3 DNA is TGTGCCAGTAGTATCGTGAGCTCTGGAAACACCATATATTTT.

The V gene is TRBV25-1, the J gene TRBJ1-5; tentatively, D is TRBD1 (5 bases). Germline CDR1 MGHDK, CDR2 SYGVNS. CDR3 size: 14 residues. The V and J ends lost 2 bases and 4 bases respectively, with 9 bases between them. Here the CDR3 reads CASSEGAFNQPQHF. In DNA, the CDR3 is TGTGCCAGCAGTGAAGGGGCCTTTAATCAGCCCCAGCATTTT.

The rearrangement uses TRBV29-1 and TRBJ2-6; D gene uncertain. CDR1 and CDR2 (germline): SQVTM, ANQGSEA. The CDR3 consists of 16 residues. V dropped 4 bases and J dropped 0 bases, with 13 bases sitting between them. CDR3 DNA sequence: TGCAGCGTTGGCTTTGGCACCCGCTCTGGGGCCAACGTCCTGACTTTC. Translation gives CSVGFGTRSGANVLTF.